This record covers a single TCR beta chain. These data come from a study of blood T cell repertoires in COVID-19. In the study overall: Specimens from acute and convalescent COVID-19 originated in the United States, Italy and Spain.

The repertoire was sequenced with immunoSEQ multiplex PCR; TCRdb's copy has only in-frame clones and lacks some. The table lists about 160,000 clones, about 86% of them singletons, with approximately 7% in the top ten. The sequence came from a man in his fifties with active or convalescent COVID-19. The material sequenced was peripheral blood.

The DNA for the CDR3 is TGCGCCAGCAGCCAAGAAAGGTTGGGGGCGGGAGAGACCCAGTACTTC. This encodes CASSQERLGAGETQYF. The chain joins TRBV4-3 to TRBJ2-5; D perhaps matches TRBD1 (6 bases). The CDR3 consists of 16 residues. V was trimmed by 0 bases and J by 4 bases, leaving 15 bases between them. Germline values: CDR1 LGHNA, CDR2 YSLEER.